This T cell receptor beta chain was found in a study of T cells after yellow fever vaccination. Trimming left V 3 bases short and J 6 bases short, with 9 bases between. This CDR3 is 13 amino acids long. Germline loops: CDR1 ENHRY, CDR2 SYGVKD. TCRdb fed the 5' RACE reads into MiXCR, producing one record per CDR3 protein. The sample consists of around 350,000 distinct CDR3 sequences, about 9.9% of them appearing once. J is TRBJ2-1 and V is TRBV10-3; D is perhaps TRBD1 or TRBD2 (5 bases each). This clonotype originated in a man aged 18 to 30 who received the YFV17D yellow fever vaccine. Sequences were derived from PBMCs, sampled on the day of the first yellow fever vaccination. The CDR3 here is CAISESGRNEQFF. As DNA, the CDR3 is TGTGCCATCAGTGAATCGGGACGCAATGAGCAGTTCTTC.